The present T cell receptor beta chain was sequenced within a study of CD8+ T cells in alopecia areata (dated by TCRdb to 2016 to 2019). Regarding the study in general: To study T cell clonal expansion in alopecia areata, the researchers applied high-throughput TCRbeta sequencing to both the C3H/HeJ mouse model and human patients. Scalp tissue and sorted CD4+ and CD8+ peripheral blood T cells from patchy and totalis/universalis alopecia areata patients and from healthy controls were covered by human TCRbeta sequencing. Scalp clonality was compared among normal scalp (n=4), patchy alopecia areata scalp (n=8), and alopecia totalis/universalis scalp (n=8). RNA was obtained with the PAXgene miRNA kit for fixed scalp, the miRNeasy kit for PBMCs, and the RNeasy kit for mouse skin. immunoSEQ multiplex PCR using 35 Vbeta forward primers and 13 Jbeta reverse primers was used to amplify TCRbeta CDR3 regions.

The library was made by the immunoSEQ multiplex PCR assay. For TCR sequencing, RNA was extracted from every sample and reverse transcribed into cDNA to serve as template. SuperScript III was used for first-strand cDNA synthesis, primed with a 2:1 mix of oligo-dT and random hexamers. A synthetic immune receptor repertoire was used to assess amplification bias, and residual bias was removed computationally. Turning to the authors' computational methods: After raw reads were preprocessed to remove errors, the CDR3 was defined following IMGT conventions as running from the conserved cysteine to phenylalanine. Clonality was computed as 1 minus the Shannon entropy, with the entropy normalized by log2 of the number of productive unique TCRs. Whether scalp clones were CD4 or CD8 was inferred by matching scalp TCRbeta sequences against CD4 and CD8 repertoires sorted from blood. Entries here come from immuneACCESS through TCRdb and include only in-frame sequences with V and J called. Some clones fail to appear in such tables; in the studies checked, an unresolved V gene covers under half of the shortfall, and the cause of the remainder is unknown. V and J calls and clone size follow that table, whereas D and trimming were derived from the DNA. In this sample the table shows about 200,000 clones, roughly 50% of which occur a single time. The top ten hold 4.9% of the sample.

The research as a whole found: Higher clonality and more expanded CD8+ clones were observed in lesional scalp than in normal scalp, particularly in alopecia totalis/universalis, a finding suggestive of antigenic drive. Scalp TCR repertoire analysis is complicated because resident alphabeta T cells in normal human skin are also sequenced, whereas mouse skin is dominated by gammadelta T cells. TCR sequences shared between patients were less clear than in mice, possibly partly because of HLA diversity in the patient population.

This clone has only a few counts. The antigen it recognizes is unknown. The record has no base qualities; no much larger clone is one base away. PBMCs were isolated by density centrifugation and stained for CD3, CD4 and CD8, after which CD4+ and CD8+ T cells were sorted on a FACSAria. Scalp biopsies and blood samples were provided by unaffected controls. Trimming leaves V shorter by 4 bases and J shorter by 2 bases, with the junction holding 11 bases beyond the gene matches. Counted from cysteine to phenylalanine, this CDR3 has 16 amino acids. Only CDR3 DNA is held: 48 bases, read in frame from base 1. Based on the germline V gene, the CDR1 and CDR2 sequences are SGHDT and YYEEEE.

This chain is built from TRBV5-6 and TRBJ1-2, and TRBD1 matches 7 of the central bases. The sample comprised CD8+ T cells sorted from blood. The source is a human donor in good health. The nucleotide sequence is given as TGTGCCAGCAGCGGGAGGGACAGCGACTTAAACTATGGCTACACCTTC. Translated, it reads CASSGRDSDLNYGYTF.